The 28 T cell receptor beta chains below all came from one sample that was sequenced in a study of TIL therapy for anti-PD-1-resistant metastatic lung cancer. Specified time point: pre-treatment sample, taken before nivolumab and TIL therapy. Sequencing used immunoSEQ v3. This table comes from immunoSEQ multiplex PCR, and its TCRdb copy is limited to in-frame clones, with some not included. The table lists about 50,000 clones, 70% to 85% of them singletons, with about 5% in the top ten. The sequencing used blood, collected at baseline. These receptor sequences come from a woman aged 25-85 years with non-small cell lung cancer.

This clone was observed a handful of times. The J gene is TRBJ2-7, the V gene TRBV6-5; D uncertain. Germline values: CDR1 MNHEY, CDR2 SVGAGI. V shed 2 bases and J shed 0 bases, with 5 bases lying between them. This CDR3 is 13 amino acids long. Here the CDR3 reads CASSYRSSYEQYF. The CDR3 region has the DNA TGTGCCAGCAGTTACAGGAGCTCCTACGAGCAGTACTTC.

This clone was seen only once. The chain carries TRBV27 and TRBJ1-1, with D possibly being TRBD1 (5 bases). CDR3 length: 15 residues. Germline assignment: CDR1 MNHEY and CDR2 SMNVEV (reference sequence). Trimming left V 0 bases short and J 4 bases short, with 12 bases between. The CDR3 DNA follows: TGTGCCAGCAGTTTATCAGGGACCCCCAGCACTGAAGCTTTCTTT. Protein: CASSLSGTPSTEAFF.

The chain links TRBV5-1 to TRBJ1-2, with 8 bases fitting TRBD1. The CDR3 loop spans 15 amino acids. With 3 bases clipped from V and 2 bases from J, the junction kept 6 bases outside the gene matches. Germline V gene data show CDR1 as SGHRS and CDR2 as YFSETQ. The CDR3 nucleotides are TGCGCCAGCAGCTACGGACAGGGAGCAAACTATGGCTACACCTTC. Its translation: CASSYGQGANYGYTF.

This clone showed up just once. V is TRBV7-2 and J is TRBJ2-5; 7 positions agree with TRBD2. The CDR3 spans 16 residues. Germline CDR1 is SGHTA and CDR2 is FQGNSA. V was clipped by 4 bases and J by 2 bases; unmatched bases: 10. The DNA of the CDR3 is TGTGCCAGCAGCTCGATTACGGGGGGTCTACAAGAGACCCAGTACTTC. Amino acids: CASSSITGGLQETQYF. Looking up the rest from reference TRBV7-2 and TRBJ2-5 gives the full variable domain: GAGVSQSPSNKVTEKGKDVELRCDPISGHTALYWYRQSLGQGLEFLIYFQGNSAPDKSGLPSDRFSAERTGGSVSTLTIQRTQQEDSAVYLCASSSITGGLQETQYFGPGTRLLVL.

The sample holds one count of this clone. This chain joins TRBV6-6 and TRBJ2-7; TRBD1 matches 7 bases. The ends lost 4 bases at V and 4 bases at J; junction bases unmatched: 7. CDR1 is MNHNY, CDR2 SVGAGI, per germline (reference sequence). This CDR3 has 14 residues. The CDR3 DNA sequence: TGTGCCAGCAGTTCTGGCAGGGGGAAGTACGAGCAGTACTTC. It yields the protein CASSSGRGKYEQYF.

The V gene is TRBV10-2, the J gene TRBJ1-2; 9 bases agree with TRBD1. CDR1 is WSHSY, CDR2 SAAADI, per germline. V lost 0 bases to trimming and J lost 8 bases; unmatched junction nucleotides: 7. This CDR3 is 15 amino acids long. CDR3 in amino acids: CASSESRWTGEGYTF. CDR3 coding DNA: TGCGCCAGCAGTGAGTCGAGGTGGACAGGGGAGGGCTACACCTTC.

This chain links TRBV7-2 with TRBJ2-7; a weak D match, TRBD2 (6 bases). This CDR3 comprises 15 residues. Germline CDR1 reads SGHTA; CDR2 reads FQGNSA. The V end was cut by 5 bases, the J end by 4 bases, with 18 bases between. The CDR3 loop reads CASSTVGTYQYEQYF. The CDR3 DNA reads TGTGCCAGCAGCACTGTGGGGACTTACCAGTACGAGCAGTACTTC.

This chain links TRBV19 with TRBJ2-1; 9 positions match TRBD2. CDR3 size: 15 residues. The V and J ends lost 3 bases and 3 bases, in that order; junction bases with no gene match: 3. CDR1 and CDR2 (germline): LNHDA, SQIVND (reference sequence). For the CDR3, the DNA is TGTGCCAGTAGTATGGGGCGGGGGGGCTACAATGAGCAGTTCTTC. It specifies CASSMGRGGYNEQFF.

The chain is built from TRBV7-6 and TRBJ2-3; D is unresolved. The ends were cut back, 5 bases at V and 6 bases at J, with 9 bases in the middle. This CDR3 contains 12 residues. CDR1 is SGHVS, CDR2 FNYEAQ, per germline. The CDR3 reads CASSPATDTQYF. Written as DNA, the CDR3 is TGTGCCAGCAGCCCTGCTACGGATACGCAGTATTTT.

The gene calls are TRBV18 and TRBJ2-3, with 7 nucleotides matching TRBD2. The CDR3 contains 16 residues. Germline V gene lookup returns CDR1 KGHSH and CDR2 LQKENI. V lost 1 base, J lost 3 bases, and 7 bases stayed unmatched. The CDR3 nucleotides are TGTGCCAGCTCACCACGGGAGGGAAGCGTTACAGATACGCAGTATTTT. Translation: CASSPREGSVTDTQYF. Using reference TRBV18 and TRBJ2-3 for the parts outside the CDR3, the full variable domain is NAGVMQNPRHLVRRRGQEARLRCSPMKGHSHVYWYRQLPEEGLKFMVYLQKENIIDESGMPKERFSAEFPKEGPSILRIQQVVRGDSAAYFCASSPREGSVTDTQYFGPGTRLTVL.

In DNA, the CDR3 is TGTGCCAGCAGTTTAAATGGGATCCCAACTAATGAAAAACTGTTTTTT. Amino acids: CASSLNGIPTNEKLFF. The chain recombines TRBV27 with TRBJ1-4; D is unclear. CDR3 size: 16 residues. The V end was cut by 2 bases, the J end by 0 bases, with 10 bases between. CDR1 MNHEY and CDR2 SMNVEV come from the germline V gene (reference sequence).

This chain uses TRBV6-5 with TRBJ1-1; D not resolved. Germline CDR1 is MNHEY and CDR2 is SVGAGI. V gave up 4 bases and J gave up 1 base, with 13 bases separating them. This CDR3 spans 15 amino acids. CDR3 sequence (DNA): TGTGCCAGCAGTTTAGCCCTGGGAGGGAACACTGAAGCTTTCTTT. Translated: CASSLALGGNTEAFF.

This clone was picked up a small number of times. The chain uses TRBV10-2 and TRBJ1-1; D is perhaps TRBD1 (6 bases). The V gene lost 6 bases and the J gene lost 0 bases, with 11 bases spanning the gap. The germline gives CDR1 WSHSY, CDR2 SAAADI. The length of the CDR3 is 14 residues. The CDR3 nucleotides are TGCGCCAGCAGACAAGGGACATTGAACACTGAAGCTTTCTTT. It yields the protein CASRQGTLNTEAFF.

A few counts support this clone. The genes are TRBV6-5 and TRBJ1-5; no definite D call. The ends were cut back, 8 bases at V and 3 bases at J, with 11 bases in the middle. CDR1 is MNHEY, CDR2 SVGAGI, per germline. The CDR3 totals 13 residues. The CDR3 DNA follows: TGTGCCAGCGAAGGTCAATTCAATCAGCCCCAGCATTTT. The encoded protein is CASEGQFNQPQHF.

This clone appeared a single time. The chain combines TRBV18 with TRBJ2-7; TRBD2 agrees at 7 bases. Germline V gene lookup returns CDR1 KGHSH and CDR2 LQKENI. Trimming took 2 bases from V and 2 from J; bases not matched to a gene: 6. The CDR3 extends over 15 amino acids. The CDR3 coding sequence is TGTGCCAGCTCACCATCCGGGACTAACACCTACGAGCAGTACTTC. Protein: CASSPSGTNTYEQYF.

This chain links TRBV7-9 with TRBJ2-2, with D possibly matching TRBD2 (7 bases). The CDR3 is 15 residues long. The V gene lost 5 bases and the J gene lost 4 bases, with 14 bases spanning the gap. Germline CDR1 SEHNR, CDR2 FQNEAQ (reference sequence). CDR3 sequence: CASSPVGGATGELFF. CDR3 nucleotide sequence: TGTGCCAGCAGCCCAGTTGGGGGGGCCACCGGGGAGCTGTTTTTT. Filled out from reference TRBV7-9 and TRBJ2-2, the complete variable domain reads DTGVSQNPRHKITKRGQNVTFRCDPISEHNRLYWYRQTLGQGPEFLTYFQNEAQLEKSRLLSDRFSAERPKGSFSTLEIQRTEQGDSAMYLCASSPVGGATGELFFGEGSRLTVL.

The chain is built from TRBV5-1 and TRBJ2-1; the match to TRBD2 covers 8 bases. Germline V lookup: CDR1 SGHRS, CDR2 YFSETQ. V shed 1 base, J shed 0 bases, and the junction held 6 bases outside the gene matches. This CDR3 spans 17 amino acids. DNA of the CDR3: TGCGCCAGCAGCTTGATTAGCGGGGCAGGCTCCTACAATGAGCAGTTCTTC. Translating it yields CASSLISGAGSYNEQFF.

The chain uses TRBV28 and TRBJ1-2; D uncertain. The CDR3 sequence is 14 residues long. CDR1 and CDR2 (germline): MDHEN, SYDVKM. The V end lost 5 bases, the J end lost 6 bases, and 16 bases lay between the germline ends. DNA for the CDR3: TGTGCCAGCAGTCTTTATGACGGAAGAAATGGCTACACCTTC. Protein sequence: CASSLYDGRNGYTF.

The rearrangement links TRBV20-1 to TRBJ2-7; D call uncertain. CDR3 length equals 10 residues. The V end lost 5 bases, the J end lost 3 bases, and 5 bases lay between the germline ends. The germline V gene has CDR1 DFQATT and CDR2 SNEGSKA (reference sequence). The CDR3 DNA sequence: TGCAGTGCTTATAACTACGAGCAGTACTTC. It encodes CSAYNYEQYF.

The V gene is TRBV7-2, the J gene TRBJ2-3; 12 bases are shared with TRBD2. The junction had 6 bases not matched to a gene; V was cut back by 3 bases and J by 5 bases. This CDR3 region has 16 residues. Germline loops: CDR1 SGHTA, CDR2 FQGNSA. CDR3 region: CASSFLAGGLGDTQYF. DNA of the CDR3: TGTGCCAGCAGCTTTCTAGCGGGGGGGCTTGGAGATACGCAGTATTTT.

This chain joins TRBV5-1 and TRBJ2-5, with 11 nucleotides matching TRBD2. The trim removed 0 bases at V and 7 bases at J, leaving 5 bases unmatched. CDR3 length: 15 amino acids. Germline lookup yields CDR1 SGHRS and CDR2 YFSETQ. CDR3 loop: CASSLVGTSGRTQYF. For the CDR3, the DNA is TGCGCCAGCAGCTTGGTAGGGACTAGCGGTCGGACCCAGTACTTC.

The rearrangement links TRBV29-1 to TRBJ1-1; D might be TRBD1 (5 bases). The CDR3 length is 13 residues. Per the germline V gene, CDR1 is SQVTM and CDR2 is ANQGSEA. The germline V and J ends were trimmed by 0 bases and 1 base, with 6 bases remaining between them. The CDR3 loop reads CSVEDQGNTEAFF. The CDR3 nucleotides read TGCAGCGTTGAAGATCAGGGGAACACTGAAGCTTTCTTT.

This rearrangement joins TRBV19 to TRBJ2-3; D call uncertain. The germline gives CDR1 LNHDA, CDR2 SQIVND (reference sequence). V lost 3 bases, J lost 2 bases, and 3 bases lay in between. This CDR3 spans 12 amino acids. The CDR3 coding sequence is TGTGCCAGTAGTATGCCCACAGATACGCAGTATTTT. Amino acid sequence: CASSMPTDTQYF.

The chain has TRBV5-1 and TRBJ2-1; D perhaps matches TRBD2 (5 bases). Germline loops: CDR1 SGHRS, CDR2 YFSETQ. The length of the CDR3 is 14 residues. The V end was cut by 0 bases, the J end by 3 bases, with 7 bases between. CDR3 in amino acids: CASSLGRGYNEQFF. Here the CDR3 DNA reads TGCGCCAGCAGCTTGGGCCGGGGCTACAATGAGCAGTTCTTC. The variable domain in full, completed from reference TRBV5-1 and TRBJ2-1, reads KAGVTQTPRYLIKTRGQQVTLSCSPISGHRSVSWYQQTPGQGLQFLFEYFSETQRNKGNFPGRFSGRQFSNSRSEMNVSTLELGDSALYLCASSLGRGYNEQFFGPGTRLTVL.

The chain joins TRBV19 to TRBJ2-5, with D uncertain. This CDR3 is 13 amino acids long. Germline loops: CDR1 LNHDA, CDR2 SQIVND (reference sequence). Deletions cut 6 bases from V and 2 bases from J, with 10 bases between. CDR3 coding DNA: TGTGCCAGTAGCCGCCCTCAGCAAGAGACCCAGTACTTC. Amino acids: CASSRPQQETQYF.

The chain employs TRBV30 and TRBJ2-7; D not resolved. V was trimmed by 3 bases and J by 3 bases, leaving 15 bases between them. The CDR3 length is 14 residues. Germline CDR1 reads GTSNPN; CDR2 reads SVGIG (reference sequence). CDR3 DNA sequence: TGTGCCTGGAGCGCCTCCACAAGATACTACGAGCAGTACTTC. Translated, it gives CAWSASTRYYEQYF.

The chain joins TRBV6-1 to TRBJ1-3, with D perhaps matching TRBD1 (6 bases). The V and J ends lost 7 bases and 6 bases respectively, with 13 bases between them. Per the germline V gene, CDR1 is MNHNS and CDR2 is SASEGT. The CDR3 is 13 residues long. The CDR3 loop reads CASTRTEVNTIYF. The CDR3 coding sequence is TGTGCCAGCACCCGGACAGAGGTAAACACCATATATTTT.

This clone was observed once. This rearrangement joins TRBV7-2 to TRBJ2-6; 10 bases are shared with TRBD1. Germline V gene lookup returns CDR1 SGHTA and CDR2 FQGNSA. V shed 5 bases and J 4 bases; nucleotides not matched to a gene: 14. The CDR3 extends over 19 amino acids. CDR3 nucleotide sequence: TGTGCCAGCAGCACCCGGACAGGGGGAAGGTCTGCGGGGGCCAACGTCCTGACTTTC. It translates to CASSTRTGGRSAGANVLTF.